The clone carrying this T cell receptor (beta chain) occurred many times. Its antigen is as yet unknown. Trimming shortened V by 3 bases and J by 4 bases, and 7 bases separated the two germline ends. This CDR3 comprises 12 residues. Per the germline V gene, CDR1 is DFQATT and CDR2 is SNEGSKA (reference sequence). This record belongs to a study of read filtering for tumor transcriptome and immune sequencing. The library was built from about 400 ng RNA with molecular barcoded adaptors for alpha/delta and beta/gamma chains. From the reads, TCRdb called clonotypes with MiXCR, one entry per CDR3 protein. The sample holds roughly 56,000 distinct CDR3 sequences, about a fifth seen once. Study conclusions and caveats: This fraction held mixed bone marrow immune cells after CD138-negative sorting.

Source material: a population of CD138-negative cells sorted from bone marrow. The TCR sequence derives from a donor at least 40 years old with multiple myeloma. V usage is TRBV20-1 and J usage is TRBJ2-1; D call uncertain. The CDR3, as DNA: TGCAGTGCTAGCGCCGCGTACAATGAGCAGTTCTTC. This translates into CSASAAYNEQFF.